Following are 7 T cell receptor beta chains from one sample sequenced in a study of metastatic and nonmetastatic thyroid tumors. All patients reached thyroid surgery having received no treatment beforehand. MiXCR re-clonotyped the PCR reads for TCRdb. The sample yields tens of thousands of clones, around 25% seen once. The sequenced sample was blood. These receptors came from a female donor with papillary thyroid cancer or a benign thyroid nodule (not recorded which). Some clones in this sample may be carry-over from other donors' samples.

The table lists this clone with many counts. This chain joins TRBV5-6 and TRBJ2-7; TRBD2 matches at 8 bases. The CDR3 extends over 14 amino acids. The trim removed 6 bases at V and 3 bases at J, leaving 8 bases unmatched. CDR1 is SGHDT, CDR2 YYEEEE, per germline. CDR3 region: CASTASLAGYEQYV. The DNA for the CDR3 is TGTGCCAGCACTGCTTCTCTAGCGGGCTACGAGCAGTACGTC.

The J gene is TRBJ2-7, the V gene TRBV7-8; D is unclear. Germline V gene data show CDR1 as SGHVS and CDR2 as FQNEAQ. The CDR3 runs to 17 residues. The V end lost 4 bases, the J end lost 3 bases, and 22 bases lay between the germline ends. The CDR3 region is CASSSAAGPFSFYEQYF. CDR3 DNA sequence: TGTGCCAGCAGCTCCGCCGCCGGGCCTTTTTCCTTCTACGAGCAGTACTTC.

This clone was detected only a few times. This sequence may be a read error, since a much larger clone differs from it by one base. CDR3 nucleotide sequence: TGCGCCAGCAGCCAAATAGGGGAGACCCAGCACTTC. This codes for CASSQIGETQHF. The rearrangement links TRBV4-1 to TRBJ2-5; TRBD1 or TRBD2 may be the D gene (5 bases each). Germline V lookup: CDR1 MGHRA, CDR2 YSYEKL. The CDR3 is 12 amino acids.

The table lists this clone with a few counts. The V and J genes are TRBV2 and TRBJ2-3; D unclear. V lost 6 bases and J 7 bases, leaving 17 bases between the germline ends. Germline CDR1 is SNHLY and CDR2 is FYNNEI. This CDR3 spans 14 amino acids. CDR3 in DNA: TGTGCCAGCAGGCCGGTCCTGATTGCATATACGCAGTATTTT. Translation gives CASRPVLIAYTQYF. Complete variable domain (other parts from reference TRBV2 and TRBJ2-3): EPEVTQTPSHQVTQMGQEVILRCVPISNHLYFYWYRQILGQKVEFLVSFYNNEISEKSEIFDDQFSVERPDGSNFTLKIRSTKLEDSAMYFCASRPVLIAYTQYFGPGTRLTVL.

This clone was observed at least ten times. The J gene is TRBJ1-1, the V gene TRBV19; 8 bases map to TRBD1. J gave up 7 bases and V 9 bases, and 7 bases lay outside the gene matches. The CDR3 runs 12 residues. The germline V gene has CDR1 LNHDA and CDR2 SQIVND (reference sequence). The CDR3 DNA reads TGTGCCAGCGCAGGGGGCGGTCATGAAGCTTTCTTT. This encodes CASAGGGHEAFF.

J is TRBJ2-2 and V is TRBV6-4, with D perhaps matching TRBD2 (6 bases). This CDR3 is built from 16 residues. The germline V gene has CDR1 MRHNA and CDR2 SNTAGT. V was cut by 4 bases and J by 6 bases, with 18 bases left in between. The CDR3 nucleotides are TGTGCCAGCAGTGTCGACGGACTATCGGGTGCCGGGGAGCTGTTTTTT. Its translation is CASSVDGLSGAGELFF.

This clone has a count of ten or more. The chain employs TRBV20-1 and TRBJ2-1; maybe TRBD2 (6 bases). The CDR3 is 15 amino acids. Trimming took 5 bases from V and 4 from J, leaving 18 bases between them. Germline CDR1 DFQATT, CDR2 SNEGSKA (reference sequence). CDR3 residues: CSASIMGLTYNEQFF. CDR3 DNA sequence: TGCAGTGCTTCAATTATGGGACTTACTTACAATGAGCAGTTCTTC.